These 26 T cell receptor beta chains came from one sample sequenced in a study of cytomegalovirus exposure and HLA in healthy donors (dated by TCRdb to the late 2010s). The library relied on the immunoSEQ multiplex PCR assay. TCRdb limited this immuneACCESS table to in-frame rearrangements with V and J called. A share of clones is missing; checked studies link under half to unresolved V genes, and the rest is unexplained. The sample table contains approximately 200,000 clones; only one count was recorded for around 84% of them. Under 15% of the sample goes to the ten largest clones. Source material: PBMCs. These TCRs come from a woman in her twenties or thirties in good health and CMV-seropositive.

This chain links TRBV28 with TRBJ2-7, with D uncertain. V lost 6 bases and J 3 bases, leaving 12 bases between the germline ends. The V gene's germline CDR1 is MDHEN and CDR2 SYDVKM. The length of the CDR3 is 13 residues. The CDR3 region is CASRADNIYEQYF. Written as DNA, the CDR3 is TGTGCCAGCAGGGCCGACAACATCTACGAGCAGTACTTC. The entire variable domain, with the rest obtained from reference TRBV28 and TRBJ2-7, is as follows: DVKVTQSSRYLVKRTGEKVFLECVQDMDHENMFWYRQDPGLGLRLIYFSYDVKMKEKGDIPEGYSVSREKKERFSLILESASTNQTSMYLCASRADNIYEQYFGPGTRLTVT.

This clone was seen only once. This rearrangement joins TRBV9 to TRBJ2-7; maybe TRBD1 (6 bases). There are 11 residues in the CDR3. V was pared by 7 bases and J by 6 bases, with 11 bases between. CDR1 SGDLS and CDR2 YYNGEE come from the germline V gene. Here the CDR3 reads CASSGETEQYF. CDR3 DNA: TGTGCCAGCTCAGGGGAAACCGAGCAGTACTTC. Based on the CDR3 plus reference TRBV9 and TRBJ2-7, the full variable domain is DSGVTQTPKHLITATGQRVTLRCSPRSGDLSVYWYQQSLDQGLQFLIQYYNGEERAKGNILERFSAQQFPDLHSELNLSSLELGDSALYFCASSGETEQYFGPGTRLTVT.

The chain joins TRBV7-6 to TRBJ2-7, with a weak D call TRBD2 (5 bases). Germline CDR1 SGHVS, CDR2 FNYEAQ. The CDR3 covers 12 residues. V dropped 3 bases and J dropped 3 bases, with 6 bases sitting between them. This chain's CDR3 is CASSFGDYEQYF. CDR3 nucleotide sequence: TGTGCCAGCAGCTTCGGGGACTACGAGCAGTACTTC.

The CDR3 spells CASSPPGMREQYF. The CDR3 nucleotides read TGTGCCAGCAGCCCTCCAGGGATGCGCGAGCAGTACTTC. V usage is TRBV5-4 and J usage is TRBJ2-7; a weak D match, TRBD1 (5 bases). The CDR3 contains 13 residues. The germline V gene encodes CDR1 SGHNT and CDR2 YYREEE (reference sequence). V gave up 4 bases and J gave up 6 bases, with 14 bases separating them.

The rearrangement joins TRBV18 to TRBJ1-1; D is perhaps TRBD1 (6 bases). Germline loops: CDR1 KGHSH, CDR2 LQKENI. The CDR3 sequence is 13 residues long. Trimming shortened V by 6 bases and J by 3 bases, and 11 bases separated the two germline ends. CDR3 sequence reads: CASSRGGYTEAFF. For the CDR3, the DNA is TGTGCCAGCTCTAGGGGGGGGTACACTGAAGCTTTCTTT.

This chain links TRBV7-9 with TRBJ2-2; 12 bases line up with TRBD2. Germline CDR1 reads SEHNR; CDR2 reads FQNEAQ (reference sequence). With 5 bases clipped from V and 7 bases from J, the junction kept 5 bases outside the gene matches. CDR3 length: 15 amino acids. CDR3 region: CASSPGLAGLGELFF. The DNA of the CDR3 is TGTGCCAGCAGCCCAGGACTAGCGGGACTCGGGGAGCTGTTTTTT.

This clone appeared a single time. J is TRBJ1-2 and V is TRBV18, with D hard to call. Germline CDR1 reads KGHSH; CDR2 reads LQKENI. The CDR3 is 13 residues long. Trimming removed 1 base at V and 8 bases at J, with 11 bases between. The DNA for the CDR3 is TGTGCCAGCTCACCACAGTCCCGGGGAGGCTACACCTTC. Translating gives CASSPQSRGGYTF.

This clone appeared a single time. The CDR3 is CASSSNTGSAEQFF. CDR3 DNA sequence: TGTGCCAGCAGTTCAAACACAGGGTCGGCTGAGCAGTTCTTC. The genes are TRBV7-9 and TRBJ2-1; tentative D call: TRBD1 (6 bases). V lost 6 bases to trimming and J lost 9 bases, with 18 bases between them. Germline V gene sequence: CDR1 SEHNR, CDR2 FQNEAQ (reference sequence). CDR3 length: 14 amino acids.

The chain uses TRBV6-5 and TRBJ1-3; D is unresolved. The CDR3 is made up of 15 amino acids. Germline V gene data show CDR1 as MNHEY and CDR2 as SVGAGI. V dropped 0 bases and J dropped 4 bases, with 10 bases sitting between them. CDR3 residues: CASSYSRAGGNTIYF. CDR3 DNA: TGTGCCAGCAGTTACTCTAGGGCGGGAGGAAACACCATATATTTT.

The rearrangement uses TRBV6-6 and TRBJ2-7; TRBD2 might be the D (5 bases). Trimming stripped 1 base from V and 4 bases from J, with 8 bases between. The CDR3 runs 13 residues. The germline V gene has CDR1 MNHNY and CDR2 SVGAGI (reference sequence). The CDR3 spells CASSYLTGYEQYF. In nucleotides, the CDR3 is TGTGCCAGCAGTTACTTAACGGGGTACGAGCAGTACTTC.

The CDR3 nucleotides are TGTGCCAGCAGCGTGACTAGCGGGAGATCAGACGAGCAGTTCTTC. This gives the protein CASSVTSGRSDEQFF. The chain carries TRBV5-4 and TRBJ2-1; 12 positions match TRBD2. V shed 4 bases, J shed 10 bases, and the junction held 9 bases outside the gene matches. The CDR3 length is 15 residues. Per the germline V gene, CDR1 is SGHNT and CDR2 is YYREEE (reference sequence).

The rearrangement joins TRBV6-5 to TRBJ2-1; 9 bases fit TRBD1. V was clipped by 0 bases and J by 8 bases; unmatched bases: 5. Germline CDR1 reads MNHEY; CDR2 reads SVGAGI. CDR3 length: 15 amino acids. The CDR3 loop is CASSYSQGATDEQFF. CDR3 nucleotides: TGTGCCAGCAGTTACTCACAGGGGGCTACAGATGAGCAGTTCTTC.

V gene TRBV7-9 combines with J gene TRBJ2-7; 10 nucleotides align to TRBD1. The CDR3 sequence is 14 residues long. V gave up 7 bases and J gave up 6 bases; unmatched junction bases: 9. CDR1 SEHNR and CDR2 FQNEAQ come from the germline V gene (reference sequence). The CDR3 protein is CASTHRDRGFEQYF. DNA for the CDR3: TGTGCCAGCACCCACCGGGACAGGGGCTTCGAGCAGTACTTC. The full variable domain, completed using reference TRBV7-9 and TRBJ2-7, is DTGVSQNPRHKITKRGQNVTFRCDPISEHNRLYWYRQTLGQGPEFLTYFQNEAQLEKSRLLSDRFSAERPKGSFSTLEIQRTEQGDSAMYLCASTHRDRGFEQYFGPGTRLTVT.

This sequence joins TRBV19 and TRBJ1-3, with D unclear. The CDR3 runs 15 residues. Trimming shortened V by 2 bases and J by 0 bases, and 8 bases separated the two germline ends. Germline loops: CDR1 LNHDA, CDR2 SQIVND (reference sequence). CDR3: CASSIPYGSGNTIYF. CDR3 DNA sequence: TGTGCCAGTAGTATACCCTACGGCTCTGGAAACACCATATATTTT.

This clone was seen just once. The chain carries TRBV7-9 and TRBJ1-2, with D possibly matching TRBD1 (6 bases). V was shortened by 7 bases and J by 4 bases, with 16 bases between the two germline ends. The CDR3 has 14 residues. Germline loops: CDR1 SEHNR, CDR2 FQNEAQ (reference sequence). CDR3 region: CASISTSTGYGYTF. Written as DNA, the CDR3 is TGTGCCAGCATCTCAACCTCGACAGGCTATGGCTACACCTTC.

CDR3 sequence reads: CASRNRGRSDHEQYF. DNA of the CDR3: TGTGCCAGCAGAAACAGGGGGCGGTCCGACCACGAGCAGTACTTC. The rearrangement uses TRBV2 and TRBJ2-7; 9 nucleotides agree with TRBD1. Germline assignment: CDR1 SNHLY and CDR2 FYNNEI. Trimming removed 6 bases from V and 5 bases from J; junction bases left unmatched: 11. The CDR3 covers 15 residues.

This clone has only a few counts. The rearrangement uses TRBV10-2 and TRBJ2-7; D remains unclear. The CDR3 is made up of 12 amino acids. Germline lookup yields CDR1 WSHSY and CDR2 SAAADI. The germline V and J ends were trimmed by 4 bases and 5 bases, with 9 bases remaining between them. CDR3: CASSGQRDEQYF. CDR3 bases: TGCGCCAGCAGTGGTCAACGGGACGAGCAGTACTTC.

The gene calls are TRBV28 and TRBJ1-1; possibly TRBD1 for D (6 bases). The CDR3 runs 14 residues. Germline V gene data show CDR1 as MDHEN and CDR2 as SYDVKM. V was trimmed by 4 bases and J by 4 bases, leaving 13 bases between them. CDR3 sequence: CASSSNRVRTEAFF. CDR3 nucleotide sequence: TGTGCCAGCAGTTCGAACAGGGTTCGCACTGAAGCTTTCTTT.

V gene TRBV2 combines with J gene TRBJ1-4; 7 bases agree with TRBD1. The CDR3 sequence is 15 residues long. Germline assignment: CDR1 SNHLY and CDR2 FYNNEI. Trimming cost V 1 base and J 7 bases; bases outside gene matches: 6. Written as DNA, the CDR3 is TGTGCCAGCAGTGAAGGGAGACAGGGTTTTGAAAAACTGTTTTTT. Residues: CASSEGRQGFEKLFF.

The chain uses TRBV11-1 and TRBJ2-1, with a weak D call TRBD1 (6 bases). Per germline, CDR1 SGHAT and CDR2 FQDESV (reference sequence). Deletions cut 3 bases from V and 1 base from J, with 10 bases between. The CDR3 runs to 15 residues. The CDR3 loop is CASSLGATSYNEQFF. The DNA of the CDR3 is TGTGCCAGCAGCTTGGGGGCCACTTCCTACAATGAGCAGTTCTTC.

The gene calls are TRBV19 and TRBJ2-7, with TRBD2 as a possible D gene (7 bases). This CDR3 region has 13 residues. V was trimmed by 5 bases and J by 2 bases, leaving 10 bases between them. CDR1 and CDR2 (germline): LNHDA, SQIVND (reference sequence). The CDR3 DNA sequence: TGTGCCAGTAGTGGGGAGGGGGCCTACGAGCAGTACTTC. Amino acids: CASSGEGAYEQYF.

CDR3 in amino acids: CAIIAGAPSYEQYF. The CDR3 region has the DNA TGTGCCATCATAGCAGGGGCTCCCTCCTACGAGCAGTACTTC. The chain carries TRBV28 and TRBJ2-7; TRBD1 might be the D (6 bases). Germline CDR1 and CDR2: MDHEN and SYDVKM. The CDR3 spans 14 residues. V lost 10 bases and J lost 0, with 16 bases in between.

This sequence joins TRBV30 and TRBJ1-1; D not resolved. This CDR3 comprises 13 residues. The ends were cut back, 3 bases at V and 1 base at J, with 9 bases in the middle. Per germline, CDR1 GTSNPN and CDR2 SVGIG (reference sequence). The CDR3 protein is CAWRVGRNTEAFF. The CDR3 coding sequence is TGTGCCTGGAGGGTAGGGAGGAACACTGAAGCTTTCTTT.

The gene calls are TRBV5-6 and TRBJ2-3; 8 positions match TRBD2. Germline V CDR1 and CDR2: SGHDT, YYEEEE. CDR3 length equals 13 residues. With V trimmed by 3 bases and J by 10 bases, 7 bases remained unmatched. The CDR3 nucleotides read TGTGCCAGCAGCTCACGACTAGCGTGGGCGCAGTATTTT. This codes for CASSSRLAWAQYF.

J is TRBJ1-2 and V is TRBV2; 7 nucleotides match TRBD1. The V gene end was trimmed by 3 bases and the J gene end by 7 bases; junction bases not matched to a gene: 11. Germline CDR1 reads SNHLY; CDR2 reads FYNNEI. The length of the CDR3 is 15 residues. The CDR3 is CASSEDVDRAVGYTF. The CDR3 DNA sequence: TGTGCCAGCAGTGAGGACGTAGACAGGGCGGTTGGCTACACCTTC.

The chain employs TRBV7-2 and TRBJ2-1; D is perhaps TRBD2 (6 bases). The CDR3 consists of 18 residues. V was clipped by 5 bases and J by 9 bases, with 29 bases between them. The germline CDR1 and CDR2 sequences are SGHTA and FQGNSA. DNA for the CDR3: TGTGCCAGCAGCCCTAAATATCGACTAGTAAGGGAGTTCGGTGAGCAGTTCTTC. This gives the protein CASSPKYRLVREFGEQFF.